The 18 T cell receptor beta chains presented below share a single source sample, sequenced in a study of shared clonotypes between healthy human individuals. The assay was immunoSEQ multiplex PCR, and TCRdb's table has in-frame clones only and misses some. In the table there are some 690,000 clones, about 90% of which are singletons. Sequences were obtained from memory CD8+ T cells from PBMCs. Subset noted: CD45RO+ cells pooled with CCR7-negative TemRA cells. Receptors were obtained from a man younger than 35 in good health. Some clones in this sample may be carry-over from other donors' samples.

The chain is built from TRBV5-1 and TRBJ1-2, with 7 bases lining up with TRBD1. V was pared by 4 bases and J by 7 bases, with 10 bases of the junction left unmatched. The germline CDR1 and CDR2 sequences are SGHRS and YFSETQ. This CDR3 has 14 residues. DNA of the CDR3: TGCGCCAGCAGCCTACTCGACAGGGCGCGTGGCTACACCTTC. Protein sequence: CASSLLDRARGYTF.

V usage is TRBV9 and J usage is TRBJ2-1; tentative D call: TRBD2 (6 bases). Germline V gives CDR1 SGDLS, CDR2 YYNGEE. CDR3 size: 18 residues. Between the trimmed V and J ends, which lost 0 bases and 2 bases, there was a span of 18 bases. Written as DNA, the CDR3 is TGTGCCAGCAGCGTAGGGGGGACTTCCGAGCGCCCCTACAATGAGCAGTTCTTC. This gives the protein CASSVGGTSERPYNEQFF. Supplemented by reference TRBV9 and TRBJ2-1, the full variable domain reads DSGVTQTPKHLITATGQRVTLRCSPRSGDLSVYWYQQSLDQGLQFLIQYYNGEERAKGNILERFSAQQFPDLHSELNLSSLELGDSALYFCASSVGGTSERPYNEQFFGPGTRLTVL.

The chain recombines TRBV7-9 with TRBJ2-5; 8 bases match TRBD2. The CDR3 is 14 amino acids. CDR1 is SEHNR, CDR2 FQNEAQ, per germline (reference sequence). V lost 5 bases and J lost 4; bases outside the gene matches: 6. Here the CDR3 DNA reads TGTGCCAGCAGCCCCCGGGAGGGTATAGAGACCCAGTACTTC. Translation: CASSPREGIETQYF.

The CDR3 DNA follows: TGTGCCAGCAGCTACCCAGCGGGGGAAAACATTCAGTACTTC. Translated: CASSYPAGENIQYF. The chain is built from TRBV7-9 and TRBJ2-4; 8 bases are shared with TRBD2. The CDR3 loop spans 14 amino acids. J lost 5 bases, V lost 4 bases, and 4 bases had no gene match. Germline assignment: CDR1 SEHNR and CDR2 FQNEAQ (reference sequence).

This chain joins TRBV7-9 and TRBJ1-5; a possible D gene is TRBD1 (6 bases). This CDR3 region has 15 residues. CDR1 and CDR2 from the germline V gene are SEHNR and FQNEAQ (reference sequence). With 3 bases removed from V and 9 bases from J, the gap between germline ends came to 18 bases. The CDR3 reads CASSFTQGHDGPQHF. CDR3 sequence (DNA): TGTGCCAGCAGCTTCACACAGGGCCACGATGGGCCCCAGCATTTT.

As concerns this clone: A read error may produce the germline difference seen at one junction end. In DNA form, the CDR3 reads TGTGCCAGCAGCTTGGGTGGACTCAGGGGGCTCACGCGGGTCTTC. This sequence encodes CASSLGGLRGLTRVF. The V gene is TRBV5-4, the J gene TRBJ2-1, with TRBD1 matching over 8 bases. This CDR3 is built from 15 residues. CDR1 and CDR2 (germline): SGHNT, YYREEE (reference sequence).

The V gene is TRBV14, the J gene TRBJ2-7, with D tentatively TRBD2 (5 bases). In germline, CDR1 is SGHDN, CDR2 FVKESK. CDR3 length equals 17 residues. The germline V and J ends were trimmed by 4 bases and 4 bases, with 23 bases remaining between them. Here the CDR3 DNA reads TGTGCCAGCAGCCTTACTCAACTGAGCGGAGCTAGGTACGAGCAGTACTTC. It encodes CASSLTQLSGARYEQYF.

V usage is TRBV19 and J usage is TRBJ2-5; 14 nucleotides match TRBD2. Germline CDR1 is LNHDA and CDR2 is SQIVND (reference sequence). V lost 5 bases and J lost 5; bases outside the gene matches: 4. The CDR3 extends over 15 amino acids. CDR3 sequence (DNA): TGTGCCAGTAGTCCGAGGACTAGCGGGAGGGAGACCCAGTACTTC. Its protein product is CASSPRTSGRETQYF.

This rearrangement joins TRBV4-3 to TRBJ2-2, with D possibly being TRBD1 or TRBD2 (6 bases each). V was clipped by 5 bases and J by 3 bases, with 10 bases between them. Germline CDR1 is LGHNA and CDR2 is YSLEER. This CDR3 comprises 14 residues. DNA of the CDR3: TGCGCCAGCAGCGGGGGGACACACACCGGGGAGCTGTTTTTT. Translating gives CASSGGTHTGELFF.

V usage is TRBV7-2 and J usage is TRBJ2-1; 9 nucleotides align to TRBD2. Germline trimming cut 1 base from V and 5 bases from J; bases unmatched to any gene: 3. The CDR3 covers 15 residues. The V gene's germline CDR1 is SGHTA and CDR2 FQGNSA. As DNA, the CDR3 is TGTGCCAGCAGCTTAGTAGCGGGGGCGGACAATGAGCAGTTCTTC. Protein sequence: CASSLVAGADNEQFF.

The rearrangement links TRBV9 to TRBJ2-2, with a possible D match to TRBD1 (5 bases). The CDR3 consists of 15 residues. Germline V gene sequence: CDR1 SGDLS, CDR2 YYNGEE. Trimming left V 3 bases short and J 3 bases short, with 12 bases between. The CDR3 DNA reads TGTGCCAGCAGCGCTGGACAAGGAGACACCGGGGAGCTGTTTTTT. It codes for CASSAGQGDTGELFF.

This clone was seen more than once but under ten times. This CDR3 is CASSLGAGELFF. CDR3 DNA: TGTGCCAGCAGCTTAGGTGCCGGGGAGCTGTTTTTT. The V gene is TRBV7-9, the J gene TRBJ2-2, with D unresolved. This CDR3 has 12 residues. Germline V lookup: CDR1 SEHNR, CDR2 FQNEAQ (reference sequence). Trimming shortened V by 1 base and J by 6 bases, and 3 bases separated the two germline ends.

The CDR3 loop is CASSWAGGGYEQYF. As DNA, the CDR3 is TGTGCCAGCAGTTGGGCTGGAGGGGGGTACGAGCAGTACTTC. J is TRBJ2-7 and V is TRBV28; either TRBD1 or TRBD2 may supply D (6 bases each). V lost 4 bases, J lost 4 bases, and 14 bases lay in between. This CDR3 comprises 14 residues. Germline V gene data show CDR1 as MDHEN and CDR2 as SYDVKM.

The count of this clone is one. The DNA for the CDR3 is TGTGCCAGCAGTTTAGGGCTAGCGTACCCCTCCTACAATGAGCAGTTCTTC. It codes for CASSLGLAYPSYNEQFF. The chain combines TRBV27 with TRBJ2-1, with TRBD2 as a possible D gene (6 bases). V dropped 2 bases and J dropped 0 bases, with 14 bases sitting between them. In germline, CDR1 is MNHEY, CDR2 SMNVEV (reference sequence). The CDR3 is 17 residues long.

This clone showed up just once. The rearrangement links TRBV6-5 to TRBJ2-6; TRBD1 aligns across 7 bases. Germline CDR1 reads MNHEY; CDR2 reads SVGAGI. The CDR3 covers 15 residues. After removal of 7 bases from V and 4 bases from J, the junction contained 7 bases not matched to a gene. CDR3 region: CASKPDRPGANVLTF. DNA for the CDR3: TGTGCCAGCAAGCCGGACAGGCCCGGGGCCAACGTCCTGACTTTC.

This chain links TRBV27 with TRBJ2-1; TRBD2 matches at 7 bases. This CDR3 has 18 amino acids. Unmatched junction bases numbered 15, after V lost 4 bases and J lost 3 bases. The germline V gene has CDR1 MNHEY and CDR2 SMNVEV (reference sequence). DNA of the CDR3: TGTGCCAGCAGTTCGCCCCCTATGTGGACTAGTTTCTACAATGAGCAGTTCTTC. Protein sequence: CASSSPPMWTSFYNEQFF.

The chain carries TRBV27 and TRBJ2-3; D not certain. The CDR3 has 12 amino acids. The germline V gene has CDR1 MNHEY and CDR2 SMNVEV (reference sequence). V lost 6 bases, J lost 6 bases, and 10 bases lay in between. CDR3 coding DNA: TGTGCCAGCAGCCCCCTGAGGGATACGCAGTATTTT. Its translation: CASSPLRDTQYF.

The chain combines TRBV5-8 with TRBJ1-2, with unresolved D. Per the germline V gene, CDR1 is SGHTS and CDR2 is YDEGEE. Trimming pared 4 bases from V and 1 base from J, leaving 11 bases between. This CDR3 has 14 amino acids. The CDR3 here is CASSPGWVNYGYTF. The CDR3 DNA reads as TGTGCCAGCAGCCCAGGATGGGTTAACTATGGCTACACCTTC.